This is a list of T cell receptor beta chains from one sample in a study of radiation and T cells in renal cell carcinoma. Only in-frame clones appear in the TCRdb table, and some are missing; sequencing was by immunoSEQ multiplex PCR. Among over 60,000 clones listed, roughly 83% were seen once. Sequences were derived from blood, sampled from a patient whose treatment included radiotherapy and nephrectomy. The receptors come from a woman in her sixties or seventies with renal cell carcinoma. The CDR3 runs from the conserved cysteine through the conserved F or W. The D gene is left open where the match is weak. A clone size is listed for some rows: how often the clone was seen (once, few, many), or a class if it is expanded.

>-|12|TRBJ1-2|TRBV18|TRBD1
CASSPTGDGYTF
TGTGCCAGCTCACCGACAGGGGACGGCTACACCTTC
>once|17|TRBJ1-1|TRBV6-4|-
CASSDSPGWTAGTEAFF
TGTGCCAGCAGTGACTCACCCGGGTGGACCGCGGGAACTGAAGCTTTCTTT
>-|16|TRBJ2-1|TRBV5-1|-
CASSLAPAPPANEQFF
TGCGCCAGCAGCTTGGCCCCGGCCCCCCCGGCAAATGAGCAGTTCTTC
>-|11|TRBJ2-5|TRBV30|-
CASRDRETQYF
TGTGCCTCCCGGGATAGGGAGACCCAGTACTTC
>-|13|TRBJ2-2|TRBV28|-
CASRPPNTGELFF
TGTGCCAGCAGACCCCCGAACACCGGGGAGCTGTTTTTT
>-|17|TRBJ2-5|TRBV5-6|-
CASRPRGRGRGQETQYF
TGTGCCAGCAGGCCCCGGGGCCGGGGGCGGGGGCAAGAGACCCAGTACTTC
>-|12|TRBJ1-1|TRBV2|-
CASSEGGTEAFF
TGTGCCAGCAGTGAGGGGGGCACTGAAGCTTTCTTT
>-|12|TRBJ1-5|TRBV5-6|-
CASSLYMGTPHF
TGTGCCAGCAGCTTGTATATGGGAACCCCGCATTTT
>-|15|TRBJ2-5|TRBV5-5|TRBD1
CASSVHRGVQETQYF
TGTGCCAGCAGCGTCCACAGGGGAGTCCAAGAGACCCAGTACTTC
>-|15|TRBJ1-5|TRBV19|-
CASSMLPRGNQPQHF
TGTGCCAGTAGTATGTTACCCCGCGGCAATCAGCCCCAGCATTTT
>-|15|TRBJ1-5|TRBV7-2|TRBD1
CASRADRGGGEPQHF
TGTGCCAGCAGAGCGGACAGGGGCGGCGGGGAGCCCCAGCATTTT
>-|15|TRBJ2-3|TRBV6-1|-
CASRLGQGETDTQYF
TGTGCCAGCAGACTGGGGCAGGGTGAGACAGATACGCAGTATTTT
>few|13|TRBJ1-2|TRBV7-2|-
CASSGTSYYGYTF
TGTGCCAGCAGCGGGACATCGTACTATGGCTACACCTTC
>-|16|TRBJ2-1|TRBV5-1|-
CASSLGAGRRINEQFF
TGCGCCAGCAGCTTGGGGGCAGGGAGAAGAATCAATGAGCAGTTCTTC
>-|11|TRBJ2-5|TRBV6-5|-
CASRQLETQYF
TGTGCCAGCAGGCAGTTAGAGACCCAGTACTTC
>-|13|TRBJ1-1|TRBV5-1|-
CASSLSGETEAFF
TGCGCCAGCAGCTTATCAGGGGAGACTGAAGCTTTCTTT
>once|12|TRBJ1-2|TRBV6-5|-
CASNDRNYGYTF
TGTGCCAGCAACGACAGGAACTATGGCTACACCTTC
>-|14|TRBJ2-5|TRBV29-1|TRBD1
CSVSLPRQGNTQYF
TGCAGCGTTTCATTACCCAGACAGGGGAATACCCAGTACTTC
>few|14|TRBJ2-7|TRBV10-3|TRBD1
CAISEGGSSSGQYF
TGTGCCATCAGTGAAGGGGGCAGCTCCTCTGGGCAGTACTTC
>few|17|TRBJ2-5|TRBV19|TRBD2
CASSHGLAGAYQETQYF
TGTGCCAGTAGCCACGGACTAGCGGGGGCCTACCAAGAGACCCAGTACTTC
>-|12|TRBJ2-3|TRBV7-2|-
CASSLAANTQYF
TGTGCCAGCAGCTTAGCGGCAAATACGCAGTATTTT
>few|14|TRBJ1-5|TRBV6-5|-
CASSYSNSNQPQHF
TGTGCCAGCAGTTACAGCAATAGCAATCAGCCCCAGCATTTT
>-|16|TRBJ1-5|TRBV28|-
CASSLGVGIQNQPQHF
TGTGCCAGCAGTTTAGGGGTTGGGATCCAGAATCAGCCCCAGCATTTT
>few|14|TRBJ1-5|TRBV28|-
CASSFVGTDQPQHF
TGTGCCAGCAGTTTTGTGGGGACTGATCAGCCCCAGCATTTT
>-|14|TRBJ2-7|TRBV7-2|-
CASSLGRGNYEQYF
TGTGCCAGCAGCTTAGGGCGGGGAAACTACGAGCAGTACTTC
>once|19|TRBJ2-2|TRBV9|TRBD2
CASSVNPWTGGLNTGELFF
TGTGCCAGCAGCGTAAACCCTTGGACCGGGGGGTTAAACACCGGGGAGCTGTTTTTT
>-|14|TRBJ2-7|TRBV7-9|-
CASSSTWGVYEQYF
TGTGCCAGCAGCTCGACGTGGGGTGTGTACGAGCAGTACTTC
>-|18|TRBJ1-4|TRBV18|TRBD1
CASSPEDRASSTNEKLFF
TGTGCCAGCTCACCAGAGGACAGGGCAAGCTCAACTAATGAAAAACTGTTTTTT
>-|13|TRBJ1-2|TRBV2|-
CASSYPANYGYTF
TGTGCCAGCAGTTACCCAGCTAACTATGGCTACACCTTC
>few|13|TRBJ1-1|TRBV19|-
CASCPEENTEAFF
TGTGCCAGTTGTCCTGAGGAAAACACTGAAGCTTTCTTT
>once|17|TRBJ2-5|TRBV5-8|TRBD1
CASSSNRARGSGETQYF
TGTGCCAGCAGCTCCAACCGCGCCAGGGGGTCGGGGGAGACCCAGTACTTC
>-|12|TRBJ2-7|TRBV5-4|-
CASSYVGGEQYF
TGTGCCAGCAGCTATGTGGGTGGCGAGCAGTACTTC
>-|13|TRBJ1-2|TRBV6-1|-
CASSDRVEYGYTF
TGTGCCAGCAGTGACAGGGTGGAGTATGGCTACACCTTC
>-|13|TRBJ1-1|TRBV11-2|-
CASSLGRNTEAFF
TGTGCCAGCAGCTTGGGCAGGAACACTGAAGCTTTCTTT
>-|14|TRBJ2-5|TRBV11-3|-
CASSLAGPQETQYF
TGTGCCAGCAGCTTAGCGGGGCCCCAAGAGACCCAGTACTTC
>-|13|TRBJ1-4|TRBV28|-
CASRTGGYEKLFF
TGTGCCAGCAGGACAGGTGGATATGAAAAACTGTTTTTT
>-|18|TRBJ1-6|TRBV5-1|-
CASSSRRDANSYNSPLHF
TGCGCCAGCAGCTCCAGGAGGGACGCAAACTCCTATAATTCACCCCTCCACTTT
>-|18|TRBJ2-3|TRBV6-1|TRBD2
CASSEANLAGAITDTQYF
TGTGCCAGCAGTGAAGCAAACCTAGCGGGGGCTATCACAGATACGCAGTATTTT
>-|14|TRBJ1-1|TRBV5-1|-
CASSLETSNTEAFF
TGCGCCAGCAGCTTAGAGACCTCGAACACTGAAGCTTTCTTT
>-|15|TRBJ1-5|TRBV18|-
CASSPQSNSNQPQHF
TGTGCCAGCTCACCCCAGAGTAATAGCAATCAGCCCCAGCATTTT
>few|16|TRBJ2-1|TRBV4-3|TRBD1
CASSQERTGGLNEQFF
TGCGCCAGCAGCCAAGAGCGGACAGGGGGCTTGAATGAGCAGTTCTTC
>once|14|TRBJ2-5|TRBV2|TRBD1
CASSPDRGRETQYF
TGTGCCAGCAGTCCCGACAGGGGGCGGGAGACCCAGTACTTC
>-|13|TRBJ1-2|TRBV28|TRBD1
CASRTGDIYGYTF
TGTGCCAGCCGGACAGGGGACATCTATGGCTACACCTTC
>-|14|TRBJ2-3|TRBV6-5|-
CASSLQGNTDTQYF
TGTGCCAGCAGTCTACAGGGTAACACAGATACGCAGTATTTT
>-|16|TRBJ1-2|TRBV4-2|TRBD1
CASSQTPRGRNYGYTF
TGTGCCAGCAGCCAAACCCCCAGGGGGCGCAACTATGGCTACACCTTC
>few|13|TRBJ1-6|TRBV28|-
CASRGVNNSPLHF
TGTGCCAGCAGGGGGGTAAATAATTCACCCCTCCACTTT
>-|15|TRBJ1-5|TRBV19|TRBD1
CASSISQGTGQPQHF
TGTGCCAGTAGTATCTCACAGGGGACGGGACAGCCCCAGCATTTT
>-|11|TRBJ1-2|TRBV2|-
CASKRGWGYTF
TGTGCCAGCAAGCGGGGGTGGGGCTACACCTTC
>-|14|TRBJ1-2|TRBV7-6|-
CASSGQGGRGGYTF
TGTGCCAGCAGCGGCCAAGGGGGGCGCGGAGGCTACACCTTC
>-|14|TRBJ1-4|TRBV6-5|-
CASSLHGPNEKLFF
TGTGCCAGCAGCCTACACGGACCTAATGAAAAACTGTTTTTT
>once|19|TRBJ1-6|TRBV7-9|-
CASSNLVDGLSSYNSPLHF
TGTGCCAGCAGCAATTTGGTTGACGGACTGAGCTCCTATAATTCACCCCTCCACTTT
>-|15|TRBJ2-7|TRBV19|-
CASSIGTQLSNEQYF
TGTGCCAGTAGTATTGGGACCCAATTATCCAACGAGCAGTACTTC
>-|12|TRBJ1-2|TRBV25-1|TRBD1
CAVQGLGYGYTF
TGTGCGGTACAGGGGTTGGGCTATGGCTACACCTTC
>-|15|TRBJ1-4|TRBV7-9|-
CASSLLQVFGEKLFF
TGTGCCAGCAGCTTGCTACAGGTCTTCGGTGAAAAACTGTTTTTT
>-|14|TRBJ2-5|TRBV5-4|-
CASSLDREKETQYF
TGTGCCAGCAGCCTGGACAGAGAGAAAGAGACCCAGTACTTC
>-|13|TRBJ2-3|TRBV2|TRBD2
CASRAGGTDTQYF
TGTGCCAGCAGGGCGGGGGGTACAGATACGCAGTATTTT